The 28 T cell receptor beta chains below were found in one sample sequenced in a study of control samples from healthy donors and cancer patients. Data came from immunoSEQ multiplex PCR; TCRdb stores just in-frame clones and leaves some out. This table has over 65,000 clones, roughly 94% appearing once. Sequencing was carried out using blood. The receptor set was obtained from a woman in her 40s in good health.

Here the CDR3 DNA reads TGTGCCAGCTCACCACGTTGGACAGGGAACACCGGGGAGCTGTTTTTT. It specifies CASSPRWTGNTGELFF. The rearrangement joins TRBV18 to TRBJ2-2, with 7 bases that match TRBD1. CDR1 is KGHSH, CDR2 LQKENI, per germline. The V gene end was trimmed by 1 base and the J gene end by 1 base; junction bases not matched to a gene: 3. This CDR3 is built from 16 residues. The whole variable domain, remainder taken from reference TRBV18 and TRBJ2-2, is NAGVMQNPRHLVRRRGQEARLRCSPMKGHSHVYWYRQLPEEGLKFMVYLQKENIIDESGMPKERFSAEFPKEGPSILRIQQVVRGDSAAYFCASSPRWTGNTGELFFGEGSRLTVL.

This chain links TRBV19 with TRBJ1-5, with 10 bases lining up with TRBD1. Losses at the gene ends were 9 bases for V and 4 bases for J; bases not matched to a gene: 12. The CDR3 spans 16 residues. Germline-derived CDR1 and CDR2 are LNHDA and SQIVND (reference sequence). The CDR3 reads CASLPTGQGENQPQHF. CDR3 nucleotide sequence: TGTGCCAGCTTGCCTACTGGACAGGGGGAGAATCAGCCCCAGCATTTT.

The CDR3 loop is CATSPPLTDLYGYTF. The CDR3 DNA reads as TGTGCCACCAGCCCGCCCCTGACAGATTTATATGGCTACACCTTC. The chain joins TRBV15 to TRBJ1-2; perhaps TRBD1 as D (5 bases). The CDR3 runs 15 residues. V was shortened by 5 bases and J by 5 bases, with 18 bases between the two germline ends. Per the germline V gene, CDR1 is LNHNV and CDR2 is YYDKDF (reference sequence).

This sequence joins TRBV13 and TRBJ2-7, with 11 nucleotides matching TRBD2. CDR1 PRHDT and CDR2 FYEKMQ come from the germline V gene (reference sequence). This CDR3 is 20 amino acids long. Losses at the gene ends were 5 bases for V and 3 bases for J; bases not matched to a gene: 21. The DNA for the CDR3 is TGTGCCAGCAGCCCCTCTGGGGGACTAGCGGCTTGGGGGGCCTTCTACGAGCAGTACTTC. Translation: CASSPSGGLAAWGAFYEQYF. The variable domain in full, with the rest retrieved from reference TRBV13 and TRBJ2-7, is AAGVIQSPRHLIKEKRETATLKCYPIPRHDTVYWYQQGPGQDPQFLISFYEKMQSDKGSIPDRFSAQQFSDYHSELNMSSLELGDSALYFCASSPSGGLAAWGAFYEQYFGPGTRLTVT.

This clone has only a few counts. The rearrangement links TRBV5-1 to TRBJ1-6; 9 positions agree with TRBD1. CDR3 size: 15 residues. With V trimmed by 3 bases and J by 10 bases, 8 bases remained unmatched. CDR1 is SGHRS and CDR2 is YFSETQ in the germline V gene. The CDR3 coding sequence is TGCGCCAGCAGCTGGTTGGACAGGGGAGACTCACCCCTCCACTTT. Protein sequence: CASSWLDRGDSPLHF. Together with reference TRBV5-1 and TRBJ1-6, the CDR3 gives the full variable domain: KAGVTQTPRYLIKTRGQQVTLSCSPISGHRSVSWYQQTPGQGLQFLFEYFSETQRNKGNFPGRFSGRQFSNSRSEMNVSTLELGDSALYLCASSWLDRGDSPLHFGNGTRLTVT.

The J gene is TRBJ2-7, the V gene TRBV5-1; the match to TRBD1 covers 9 bases. This CDR3 spans 16 amino acids. The J segment lost 3 bases and the V segment lost 4 bases, leaving 11 bases of the junction unmatched. Germline lookup yields CDR1 SGHRS and CDR2 YFSETQ. CDR3 sequence reads: CASSPQGAGISYEQYF. Here the CDR3 DNA reads TGCGCCAGCAGCCCACAGGGGGCTGGAATAAGCTACGAGCAGTACTTC.

The count of this clone is one. V and J are TRBV7-5 and TRBJ1-2. TRBV7-5 counts as a pseudogene. This CDR3 region has 14 residues. CDR3 bases: TGTGCCAGAAGCCATTCAACGGAACTATGTGGCTACACCTTC. Encoded protein: CARSHSTELCGYTF.

The CDR3 here is CASRLGLAGGDTQYF. DNA for the CDR3: TGTGCCAGCAGACTGGGACTAGCGGGAGGGGATACGCAGTATTTT. This rearrangement joins TRBV6-6 to TRBJ2-3; 16 bases map to TRBD2. The CDR3 loop spans 15 amino acids. Trimming cost V 6 bases and J 6 bases; bases outside gene matches: 3. The germline V gene encodes CDR1 MNHNY and CDR2 SVGAGI (reference sequence).

The V and J genes are TRBV7-9 and TRBJ1-1; D is unclear. CDR1 and CDR2 from the germline V gene are SEHNR and FQNEAQ (reference sequence). V was shortened by 1 base and J by 4 bases, with 10 bases between the two germline ends. The CDR3 is 14 residues long. This CDR3 reads CASSLGMIGTEAFF. The CDR3 DNA reads as TGTGCCAGCAGCTTAGGCATGATAGGCACTGAAGCTTTCTTT.

This chain uses TRBV18 with TRBJ1-3, with D unclear. Germline V gene data show CDR1 as KGHSH and CDR2 as LQKENI. Trimming pared 8 bases from V and 3 bases from J, leaving 5 bases between. The CDR3 extends over 11 amino acids. The CDR3 loop reads CASQYGNTIYF. DNA for the CDR3: TGTGCCAGCCAATATGGAAACACCATATATTTT.

The CDR3 DNA sequence: TGCGCCAGCAGCAGCGACAGGGCAGGGAGGGAAAAACTGTTTTTT. It yields the protein CASSSDRAGREKLFF. The genes are TRBV4-1 and TRBJ1-4, with 7 bases fitting TRBD1. V shed 5 bases, J shed 8 bases, and the junction held 11 bases outside the gene matches. CDR1 and CDR2 from the germline V gene are MGHRA and YSYEKL. The CDR3 sequence is 15 residues long.

This clone was seen a few times. This chain connects TRBV20-1 to TRBJ2-5; D call uncertain. The CDR3 runs to 11 residues. Germline V gene data show CDR1 as DFQATT and CDR2 as SNEGSKA (reference sequence). V shed 6 bases and J shed 5 bases, with 10 bases lying between them. In DNA, the CDR3 is TGCAGTGCCATCCCGGAGGAGACCCAGTACTTC. Encoded protein: CSAIPEETQYF.

The chain links TRBV6-2 or TRBV6-3 to TRBJ2-7; unclear D gene. This CDR3 spans 15 amino acids. The V end lost 5 bases, the J end lost 1 base, and 15 bases lay between the germline ends. Germline V gene sequence: CDR1 MNHEY, CDR2 SVGEGT. The CDR3 loop reads CASSDPASVSYEQYF. For the CDR3, the DNA is TGTGCCAGCAGTGACCCGGCTTCGGTATCCTACGAGCAGTACTTC.

This sequence joins TRBV11-2 and TRBJ2-2, with D possibly being TRBD1 (7 bases). Germline CDR1 is SGHAT and CDR2 is FQNNGV. With 1 base removed from V and 6 bases from J, the gap between germline ends came to 18 bases. The CDR3 has 17 amino acids. CDR3 DNA: TGTGCCAGCAGCTTAGGTCCTCAGGGGGACTTGGCCGGGGAGCTGTTTTTT. It is translated as CASSLGPQGDLAGELFF.

The gene calls are TRBV7-8 and TRBJ2-7; TRBD2 matches 13 bases. The trim removed 4 bases at V and 2 bases at J, leaving 11 bases unmatched. CDR1 SGHVS and CDR2 FQNEAQ come from the germline V gene. CDR3 length equals 18 residues. The CDR3 loop reads CASSSQGLAGLVTYEQYF. The DNA for the CDR3 is TGTGCCAGCAGCTCACAGGGACTAGCGGGGCTTGTAACCTACGAGCAGTACTTC.

The V gene is TRBV5-1, the J gene TRBJ1-1; 9 bases align to TRBD1. V shed 2 bases and J 5 bases; nucleotides not matched to a gene: 7. The CDR3 loop spans 15 amino acids. Germline loops: CDR1 SGHRS, CDR2 YFSETQ. DNA of the CDR3: TGCGCCAGCAGCTTCAACAGGGGGCGAGGAACTGAAGCTTTCTTT. It translates to CASSFNRGRGTEAFF. Drawing the rest from reference TRBV5-1 and TRBJ1-1, the complete variable domain is KAGVTQTPRYLIKTRGQQVTLSCSPISGHRSVSWYQQTPGQGLQFLFEYFSETQRNKGNFPGRFSGRQFSNSRSEMNVSTLELGDSALYLCASSFNRGRGTEAFFGQGTRLTVV.

V usage is TRBV28 and J usage is TRBJ2-3; perhaps TRBD2 as D (6 bases). With 3 bases removed from V and 3 bases from J, the gap between germline ends came to 19 bases. This CDR3 has 17 residues. The V gene's germline CDR1 is MDHEN and CDR2 SYDVKM. Written as DNA, the CDR3 is TGTGCCAGCAGTTTGGGAGGCTCAGCCTGGGGGACAGATACGCAGTATTTT. Its translation is CASSLGGSAWGTDTQYF.

This clone was counted once. The chain links TRBV27 to TRBJ2-5; D call uncertain. CDR3 size: 13 residues. V was trimmed by 3 bases and J by 5 bases, leaving 10 bases between them. CDR1 and CDR2 (germline): MNHEY, SMNVEV (reference sequence). In DNA, the CDR3 is TGTGCCAGCAGTTTTCGGGTGAGGGAGACCCAGTACTTC. This encodes CASSFRVRETQYF.

V and J are TRBV5-1 and TRBJ2-7, with 13 positions matching TRBD2. The V gene's germline CDR1 is SGHRS and CDR2 YFSETQ. The CDR3 is 16 amino acids. V shed 5 bases, J shed 5 bases, and the junction held 10 bases outside the gene matches. The CDR3 DNA follows: TGCGCCAGCAGGGGACTAGCGGGACTGTCGTCCCACGAGCAGTACTTC. This gives the protein CASRGLAGLSSHEQYF. Filled out from reference TRBV5-1 and TRBJ2-7, the complete variable domain reads KAGVTQTPRYLIKTRGQQVTLSCSPISGHRSVSWYQQTPGQGLQFLFEYFSETQRNKGNFPGRFSGRQFSNSRSEMNVSTLELGDSALYLCASRGLAGLSSHEQYFGPGTRLTVT.

The CDR3 protein is CASSSGAGGMDTQYF. CDR3 sequence (DNA): TGTGCCAGCAGCTCTGGGGCAGGGGGGATGGATACGCAGTATTTT. The rearrangement joins TRBV5-6 to TRBJ2-3, with TRBD1 as a possible D gene (7 bases). Trimming stripped 3 bases from V and 6 bases from J, with 17 bases between. The germline V gene has CDR1 SGHDT and CDR2 YYEEEE. The CDR3 is 15 amino acids. Full variable domain (remainder filled in from reference TRBV5-6 and TRBJ2-3): DAGVTQSPTHLIKTRGQQVTLRCSPKSGHDTVSWYQQALGQGPQFIFQYYEEEERQRGNFPDRFSGHQFPNYSSELNVNALLLGDSALYLCASSSGAGGMDTQYFGPGTRLTVL.

The table lists this clone with a count of one. The chain joins TRBV27 to TRBJ2-7, with 11 positions matching TRBD2. Trimming cost V 8 bases and J 6 bases; bases outside gene matches: 6. This CDR3 has 13 residues. Germline values: CDR1 MNHEY, CDR2 SMNVEV (reference sequence). The CDR3 region is CASRKLAGAEQYF. The CDR3 region has the DNA TGTGCCAGCCGAAAACTAGCGGGAGCCGAGCAGTACTTC.

Only one count was recorded for this clone. The chain has TRBV21-1 and TRBJ2-1; TRBD1 was called by the table and not checked on the DNA. TRBV21-1 is termed a pseudogene. This CDR3 is 22 amino acids long. Written as DNA, the CDR3 is TGTGCCAGCAGCAAAGCTTGGTCTTACGGGCCAGGGGAGCGAGTTTGGGAGAATGAGCAGTTCTTC. Translation gives CASSKAWSYGPGERVWENEQFF.

Here the CDR3 reads CASSLEGTSTDTQYF. Written as DNA, the CDR3 is TGTGCCAGCAGCTTGGAGGGTACTAGCACAGATACGCAGTATTTT. This chain joins TRBV5-8 and TRBJ2-3; D call uncertain. Germline V CDR1 and CDR2: SGHTS, YDEGEE. Deletions cut 0 bases from V and 0 bases from J, with 8 bases between. CDR3 length equals 15 residues. The full variable domain, with the rest looked up from reference TRBV5-8 and TRBJ2-3, is EAGVTQSPTHLIKTRGQQATLRCSPISGHTSVYWYQQALGLGLQFLLWYDEGEERNRGNFPPRFSGRQFPNYSSELNVNALELEDSALYLCASSLEGTSTDTQYFGPGTRLTVL.

V is TRBV7-8 and J is TRBJ2-1; D not resolved. V lost 1 base to trimming and J lost 0 bases, with 10 bases between them. Germline V CDR1 and CDR2: SGHVS, FQNEAQ. The CDR3 consists of 16 residues. The CDR3 DNA reads TGTGCCAGCAGCTTAGTCCTGCAGAGCTCCTACAATGAGCAGTTCTTC. Its protein is CASSLVLQSSYNEQFF.

The chain recombines TRBV2 with TRBJ1-1, with D unresolved. CDR1 and CDR2 from the germline V gene are SNHLY and FYNNEI. V lost 5 bases, J lost 1 base, and 14 bases lay in between. The CDR3 is 15 residues long. The CDR3 spells CASSTPLWGNTEAFF. The CDR3 coding sequence is TGTGCCAGCAGTACTCCTTTATGGGGGAACACTGAAGCTTTCTTT.

The chain has TRBV6-5 and TRBJ2-7; D is possibly TRBD1 (5 bases). The CDR3 has 14 residues. Looked up from germline, CDR1 is MNHEY and CDR2 is SVGAGI. Trimming shortened V by 6 bases and J by 2 bases, and 14 bases separated the two germline ends. The CDR3 DNA sequence: TGTGCCAGCAGATGGACACTTACCACCTACGAGCAGTACTTC. Its protein is CASRWTLTTYEQYF.

The chain joins TRBV4-2 to TRBJ2-5, with 10 bases identical to TRBD2. This CDR3 is 17 amino acids long. V trimming: 6 bases; J trimming: 5 bases; junction bases outside the gene matches: 15. Germline loops: CDR1 LGHNA, CDR2 YNFKEQ. The CDR3 region is CASRPQVTSGLWETQYF. Here the CDR3 DNA reads TGTGCCAGCAGGCCCCAGGTGACTAGCGGGCTTTGGGAGACCCAGTACTTC.

The chain couples TRBV18 to TRBJ2-3; 11 nucleotides match TRBD1. From germline, CDR1 is KGHSH and CDR2 LQKENI. This CDR3 comprises 17 residues. V shed 3 bases and J 4 bases; nucleotides not matched to a gene: 9. CDR3 nucleotide sequence: TGTGCCAGCTCACCTCCCGGGACAGGGGGGGAGGCAGATACGCAGTATTTT. It translates to CASSPPGTGGEADTQYF.